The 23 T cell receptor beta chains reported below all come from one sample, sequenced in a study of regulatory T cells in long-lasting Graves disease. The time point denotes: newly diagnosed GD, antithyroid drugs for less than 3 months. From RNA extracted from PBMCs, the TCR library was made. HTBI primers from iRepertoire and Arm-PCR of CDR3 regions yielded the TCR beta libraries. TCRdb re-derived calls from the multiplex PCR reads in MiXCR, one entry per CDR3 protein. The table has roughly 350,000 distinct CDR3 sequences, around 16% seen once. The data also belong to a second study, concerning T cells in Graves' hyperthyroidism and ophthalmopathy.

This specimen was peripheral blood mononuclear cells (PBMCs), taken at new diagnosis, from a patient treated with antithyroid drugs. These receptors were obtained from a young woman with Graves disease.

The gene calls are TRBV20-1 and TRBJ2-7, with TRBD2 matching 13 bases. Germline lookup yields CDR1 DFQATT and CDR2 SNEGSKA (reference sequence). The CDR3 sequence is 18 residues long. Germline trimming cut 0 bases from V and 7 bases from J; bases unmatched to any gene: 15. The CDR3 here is CSARDPTSGRALVGEQYF. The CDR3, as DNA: TGCAGTGCTAGAGATCCCACTAGCGGGAGGGCCTTAGTCGGTGAGCAGTACTTC.

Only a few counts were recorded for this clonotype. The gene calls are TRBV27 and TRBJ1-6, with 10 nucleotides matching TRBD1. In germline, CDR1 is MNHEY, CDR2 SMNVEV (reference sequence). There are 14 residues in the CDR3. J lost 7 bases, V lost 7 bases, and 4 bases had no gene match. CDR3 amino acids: CASKKGQGNSPLHF. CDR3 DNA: TGTGCCAGCAAGAAGGGACAGGGGAATTCACCCCTCCACTTT.

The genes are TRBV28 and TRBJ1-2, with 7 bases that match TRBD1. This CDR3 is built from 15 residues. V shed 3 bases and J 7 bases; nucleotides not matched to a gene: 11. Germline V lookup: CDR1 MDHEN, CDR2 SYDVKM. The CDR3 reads CASSLPTGARTGYTF. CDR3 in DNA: TGTGCCAGCAGTTTGCCCACAGGGGCCCGAACTGGCTACACCTTC.

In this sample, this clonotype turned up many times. The CDR3 region is CSASSGGLGFEQYF. The CDR3 nucleotides read TGCAGTGCTAGCTCGGGCGGGCTCGGTTTCGAGCAGTACTTC. The chain links TRBV20-1 to TRBJ2-7; TRBD2 is a possible D gene (5 bases). Looked up from germline, CDR1 is DFQATT and CDR2 is SNEGSKA (reference sequence). Trimming removed 3 bases from V and 6 bases from J, with 18 bases in between. CDR3 length: 14 amino acids.

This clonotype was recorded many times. The CDR3 sequence: CASSQTAEGEPYF. In DNA, the CDR3 is TGTGCCAGCTCACAAACCGCAGAGGGGGAACCGTACTTC. V and J are TRBV18 and TRBJ2-7, with D perhaps matching TRBD1 (6 bases). This CDR3 has 13 residues. The germline V gene encodes CDR1 KGHSH and CDR2 LQKENI. V was cut by 4 bases and J by 12 bases, with 19 bases left in between.

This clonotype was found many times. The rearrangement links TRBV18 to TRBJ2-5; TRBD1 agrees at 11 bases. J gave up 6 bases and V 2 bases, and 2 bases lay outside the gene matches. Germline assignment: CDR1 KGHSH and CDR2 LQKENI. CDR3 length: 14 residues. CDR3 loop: CASSPGQGAKTQYF. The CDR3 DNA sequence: TGTGCCAGCTCACCAGGACAGGGGGCGAAGACCCAGTACTTC.

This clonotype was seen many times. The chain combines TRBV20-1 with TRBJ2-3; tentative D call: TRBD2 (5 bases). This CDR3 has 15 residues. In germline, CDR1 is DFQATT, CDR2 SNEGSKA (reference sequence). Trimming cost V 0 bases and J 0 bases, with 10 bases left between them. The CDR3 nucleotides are TGCAGTGCTAGAGACCGAGCGGTGAGCACAGATACGCAGTATTTT. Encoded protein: CSARDRAVSTDTQYF.

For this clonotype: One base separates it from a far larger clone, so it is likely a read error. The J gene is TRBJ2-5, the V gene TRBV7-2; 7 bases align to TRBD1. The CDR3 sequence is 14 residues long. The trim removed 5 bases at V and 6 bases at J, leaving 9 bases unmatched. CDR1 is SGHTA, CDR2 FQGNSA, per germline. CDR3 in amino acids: CASSQNRGRKTQYF. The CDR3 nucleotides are TGTGCCAGCAGCCAGAACAGGGGAAGGAAGACCCAGTACTTC.

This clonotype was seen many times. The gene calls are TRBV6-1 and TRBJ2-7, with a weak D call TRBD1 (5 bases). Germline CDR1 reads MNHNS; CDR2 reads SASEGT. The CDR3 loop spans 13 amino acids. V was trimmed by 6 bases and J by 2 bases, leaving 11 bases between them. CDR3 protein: CASRGVGPYEQYF. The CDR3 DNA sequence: TGTGCCAGCAGAGGGGTTGGACCCTACGAGCAGTACTTC.

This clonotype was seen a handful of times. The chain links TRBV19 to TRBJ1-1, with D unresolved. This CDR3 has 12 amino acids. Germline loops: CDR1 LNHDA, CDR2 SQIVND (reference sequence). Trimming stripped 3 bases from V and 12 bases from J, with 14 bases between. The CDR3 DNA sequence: TGTGCCAGTAGTATTGGCACCTGGGGAACTTTCTTT. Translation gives CASSIGTWGTFF. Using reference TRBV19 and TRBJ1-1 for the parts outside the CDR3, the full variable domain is DGGITQSPKYLFRKEGQNVTLSCEQNLNHDAMYWYRQDPGQGLRLIYYSQIVNDFQKGDIAEGYSVSREKKESFPLTVTSAQKNPTAFYLCASSIGTWGTFFGQGTRLTVV.

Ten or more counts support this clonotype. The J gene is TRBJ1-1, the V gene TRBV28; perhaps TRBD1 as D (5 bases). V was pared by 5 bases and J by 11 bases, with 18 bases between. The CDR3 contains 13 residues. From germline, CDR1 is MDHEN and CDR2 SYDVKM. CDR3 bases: TGTGCCAGCAGTCCCCCAGGGCGATCTTCCGCTTTCTTT. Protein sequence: CASSPPGRSSAFF.

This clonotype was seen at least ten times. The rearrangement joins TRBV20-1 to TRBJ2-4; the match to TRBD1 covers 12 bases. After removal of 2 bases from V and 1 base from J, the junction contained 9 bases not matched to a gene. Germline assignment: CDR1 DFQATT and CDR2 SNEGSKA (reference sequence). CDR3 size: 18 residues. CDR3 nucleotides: TGCAGTGCTAGACCTCCGGGACAGGGGGCTAAGGCCAAAAACATTCAGTACTTC. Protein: CSARPPGQGAKAKNIQYF.

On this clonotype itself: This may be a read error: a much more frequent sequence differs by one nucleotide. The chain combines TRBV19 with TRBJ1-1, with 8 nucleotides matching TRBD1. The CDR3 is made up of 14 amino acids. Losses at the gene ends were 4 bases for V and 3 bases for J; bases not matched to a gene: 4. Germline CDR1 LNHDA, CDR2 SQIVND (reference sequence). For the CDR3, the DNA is TGTGCCAGTAGTACGCAGGACAGGGACACTGAAGCTTTCTTT. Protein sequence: CASSTQDRDTEAFF. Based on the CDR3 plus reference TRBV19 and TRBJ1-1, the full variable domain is DGGITQSPKYLFRKEGQNVTLSCEQNLNHDAMYWYRQDPGQGLRLIYYSQIVNDFQKGDIAEGYSVSREKKESFPLTVTSAQKNPTAFYLCASSTQDRDTEAFFGQGTRLTVV.

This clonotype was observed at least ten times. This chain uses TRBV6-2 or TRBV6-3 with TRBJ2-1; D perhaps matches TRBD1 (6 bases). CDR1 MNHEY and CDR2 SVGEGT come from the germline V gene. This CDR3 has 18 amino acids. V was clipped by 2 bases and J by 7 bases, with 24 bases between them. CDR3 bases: TGTGCCAGCAGTTACCTCTCAATGCGGCCAGGGGATGGGAATGAGCAGTTCTTC. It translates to CASSYLSMRPGDGNEQFF.

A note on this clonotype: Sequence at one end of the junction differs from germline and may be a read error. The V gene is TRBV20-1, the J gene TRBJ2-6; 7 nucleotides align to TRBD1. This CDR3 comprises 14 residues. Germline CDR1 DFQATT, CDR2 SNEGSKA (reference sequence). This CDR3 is CSAYDRAGANVPTF. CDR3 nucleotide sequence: TGCAGTGCTTATGACAGGGCTGGGGCCAACGTCCCGACTTTC.

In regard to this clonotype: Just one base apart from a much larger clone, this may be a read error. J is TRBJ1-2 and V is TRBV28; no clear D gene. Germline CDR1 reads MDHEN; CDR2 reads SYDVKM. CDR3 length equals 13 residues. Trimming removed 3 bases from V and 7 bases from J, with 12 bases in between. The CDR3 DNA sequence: TGTGCCAGCAGTTTTTTGTCACGGTTTGGCTACACCTTC. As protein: CASSFLSRFGYTF.

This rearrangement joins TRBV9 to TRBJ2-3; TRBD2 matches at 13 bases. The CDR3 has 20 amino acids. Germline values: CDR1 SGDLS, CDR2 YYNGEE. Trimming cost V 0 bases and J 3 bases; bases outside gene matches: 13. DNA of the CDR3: TGTGCCAGCAGCGTAGGGGCCCTGGGGTGGACTAGCGGGAGTACAGATACGCAGTATTTT. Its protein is CASSVGALGWTSGSTDTQYF.

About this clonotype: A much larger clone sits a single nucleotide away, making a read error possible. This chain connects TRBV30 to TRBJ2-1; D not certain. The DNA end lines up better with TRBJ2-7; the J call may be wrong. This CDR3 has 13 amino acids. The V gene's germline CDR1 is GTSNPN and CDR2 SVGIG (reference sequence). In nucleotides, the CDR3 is TGTGCCTGGAGTGGGACCGGGCCCAATGAGCAGTACTTC. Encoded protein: CAWSGTGPNEQYF.

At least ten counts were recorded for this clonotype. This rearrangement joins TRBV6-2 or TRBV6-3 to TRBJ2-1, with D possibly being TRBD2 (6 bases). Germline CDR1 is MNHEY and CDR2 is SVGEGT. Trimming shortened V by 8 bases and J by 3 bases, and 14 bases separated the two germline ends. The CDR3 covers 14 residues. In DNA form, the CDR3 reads TGTGCCAGCGGGGACGGGACTGACTACAATGAGCAGTTCTTC. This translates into CASGDGTDYNEQFF.

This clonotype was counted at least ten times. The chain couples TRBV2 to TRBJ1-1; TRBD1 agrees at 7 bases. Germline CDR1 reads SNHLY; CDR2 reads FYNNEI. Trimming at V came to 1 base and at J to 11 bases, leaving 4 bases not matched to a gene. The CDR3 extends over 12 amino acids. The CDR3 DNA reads TGTGCCAGCAGTGAAGGACAGGGATCGGCTTTCTTT. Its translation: CASSEGQGSAFF.

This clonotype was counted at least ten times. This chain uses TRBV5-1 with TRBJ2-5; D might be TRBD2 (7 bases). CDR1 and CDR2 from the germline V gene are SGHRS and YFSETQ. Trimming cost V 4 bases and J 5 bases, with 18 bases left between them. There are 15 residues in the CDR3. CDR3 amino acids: CASSPTSARGETQYF. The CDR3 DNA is TGCGCCAGCAGCCCTACTAGCGCAAGGGGGGAGACCCAGTACTTC.

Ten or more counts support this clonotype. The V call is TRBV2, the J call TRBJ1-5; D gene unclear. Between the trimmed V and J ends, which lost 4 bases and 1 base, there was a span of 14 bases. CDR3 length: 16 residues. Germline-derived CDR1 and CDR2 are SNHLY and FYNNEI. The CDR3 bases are TGTGCCAGCAGTGCGGAAAGGAGCCGGAGCAATCAGCCCCAGCATTTT. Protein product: CASSAERSRSNQPQHF.

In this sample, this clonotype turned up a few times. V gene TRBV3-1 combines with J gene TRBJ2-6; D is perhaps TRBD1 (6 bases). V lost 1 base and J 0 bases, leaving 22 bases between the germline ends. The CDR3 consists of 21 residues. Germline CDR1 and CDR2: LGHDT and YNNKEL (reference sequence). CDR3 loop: CASSQGTGHPGLCSGANVLTF. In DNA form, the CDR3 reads TGTGCCAGCAGCCAAGGGACGGGACACCCCGGGCTGTGCTCTGGGGCCAACGTCCTGACTTTC.